The present entry profiles one T cell receptor beta chain with its context. Its target is unknown. This may come from a read error, since a much larger clone is one base off. CDR3 and TCR beta VDJ profiling relied on genomic DNA as the template. MiXCR, applied by TCRdb to the reads, yields one record per CDR3 protein. The sample has some 140,000 distinct CDR3 sequences, roughly 49% seen once. The V gene lost 4 bases and the J gene lost 4 bases, with 16 bases spanning the gap. The V gene's germline CDR1 is MNHNS and CDR2 SASEGT. The CDR3 sequence is 15 residues long. This sample is drawn from a study of CD8+CD57+ T cells in acquired aplastic anemia. Study at large: Isolated CD4+ and CD8+ cells, once sorted, yielded DNA averaging roughly 3 ug.

All sequencing subjects had displayed CD8+CD57+ cell expansion on flow cytometry. Severe acquired aplastic anemia was diagnosed in all patients. No patient had been given any therapy when blood was sampled. Whole-study results and caveats: Patients and controls shared about 30 CD8+ CDR3 sequences, which appeared highly expressed in patients and within their immunodominant clones.

The gene calls are TRBV6-1 and TRBJ2-5; D is unclear. Sequencing used sorted CD4+, CD8+, or CD8+CD57+ T cells (not recorded which) from PBMCs. This sequence was found in a human donor with aplastic anemia. CDR3: CASSGHVEPRETQYF. CDR3 nucleotides: TGTGCCAGCAGTGGACACGTTGAGCCCCGAGAGACCCAGTACTTC.